This TCR beta chain originates from a study of beta chain features in type 1 diabetes. Overall study context: All of the samples together had 107,917,701 sorted cells examined. Study results and limitations: PCR may have favored shorter templates equally in patients and controls. Compared to healthy donors, patients appeared to have naive, central memory and Treg TCRB repertoires that were more alike. In every one of the four CD4+ subsets, TCRB CDR3s were moderately but significantly shorter in Type 1 diabetes patients. The VDJ junctions of type 1 diabetes patients carried fewer insertions and more deletions.

Expressed TCRB transcripts were sequenced because the isolated RNA had all been reverse transcribed beforehand. Libraries were prepared by immunoSEQ multiplex PCR; TCRdb keeps only in-frame clonotypes and omits some of them. The sample lists roughly 230,000 clones; about a tenth were seen once. This clone has a handful of counts. What it binds is unknown. The origin of this receptor is a man aged 30 to 39 with type 1 diabetes. The sample comprised naive CD4+ T cells from blood.

The CDR3 nucleotides read TGTGCCAGCAGCCCCGGGGGGCCGGAAGATACGCAGTATTTT. The encoded protein is CASSPGGPEDTQYF. The chain links TRBV7-2 to TRBJ2-3; tentatively, D is TRBD2 (7 bases). Germline V gene lookup returns CDR1 SGHTA and CDR2 FQGNSA. Trimming stripped 5 bases from V and 5 bases from J, with 14 bases between. This CDR3 contains 14 residues.